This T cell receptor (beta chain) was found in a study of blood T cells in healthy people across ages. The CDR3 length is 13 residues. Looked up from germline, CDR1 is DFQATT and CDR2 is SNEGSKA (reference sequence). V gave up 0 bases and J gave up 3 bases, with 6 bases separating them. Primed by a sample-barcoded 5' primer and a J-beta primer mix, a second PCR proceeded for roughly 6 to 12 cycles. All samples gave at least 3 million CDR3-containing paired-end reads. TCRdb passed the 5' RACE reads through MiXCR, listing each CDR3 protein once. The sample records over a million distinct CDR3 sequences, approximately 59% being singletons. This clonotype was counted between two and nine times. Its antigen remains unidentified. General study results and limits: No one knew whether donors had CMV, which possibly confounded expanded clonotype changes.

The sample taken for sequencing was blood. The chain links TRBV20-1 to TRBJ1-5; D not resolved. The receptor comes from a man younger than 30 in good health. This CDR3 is CSAREGFNQPQHF. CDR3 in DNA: TGCAGTGCTAGAGAGGGGTTCAATCAGCCCCAGCATTTT.